This paragraph covers one TCR beta chain sequence. Antigen specificity is unknown. The RNA input was roughly 0.5 to 1 ug, and it was reverse transcribed with random hexamers. Amplification of the TCR beta CDR3 was carried out by immunoSEQ multiplex PCR, which spanned a total of 54 Vbeta and 13 Jbeta segments. Each CDR3 protein gets one entry after TCRdb re-called the immunoSEQ multiplex PCR reads with MiXCR. This sample has tens of thousands of distinct CDR3 sequences; about 93% occur once, and the top ten carry 0.26%. Sequencing targeted TCR beta in T cells from blood (CD8+ and CD4+). The data belong to a study of CD8 T cells in Susac syndrome. Notes on the study in general: As the study acknowledged, the number of individuals in its TCR sequencing and HLA analysis was relatively small.

V was pared by 4 bases and J by 0 bases, with 14 bases between. CDR1 and CDR2 from the germline V gene are SGHNT and YYREEE (reference sequence). The CDR3 is 16 residues long. The V call is TRBV5-4, the J call TRBJ1-3; D gene ambiguous. This sequence was found in a human donor in good health. Sequencing was carried out using CD8+ T cells from PBMCs. CDR3 in amino acids: CASSRGEAGSGNTIYF. The CDR3 DNA reads as TGTGCCAGCAGCCGCGGGGAGGCGGGCTCTGGAAACACCATATATTTT.